Listed below are T cell receptor beta chains from one sample, sequenced in a study of blood T cells in healthy people across ages. TCRdb re-derived calls from the 5' RACE reads in MiXCR, one entry per CDR3 protein. Here the sample spans 1 million to 1.2 million distinct CDR3 sequences, approximately 38% being singletons. The sample consisted of blood. These receptor sequences come from a man between 18 and 29 years old in good health. Both conserved end residues are part of each CDR3. A D gene is named only where the DNA matches it firmly. Expanded clones are given a class, and other clones once, few, many or no size at all.

j_call cdr3_length d_call clone_size v_call cdr3_nt cdr3_aa
TRBJ1-4 14 - few TRBV7-2 TGTGCCAGCAGCCTCCGGGACCGGGACGAAAAACTGTTTTTT CASSLRDRDEKLFF
TRBJ1-2 14 TRBD1 - TRBV27 TGTGCCAGCAGTCCCCGGACAGGGGGCGACGGCTACACCTTC CASSPRTGGDGYTF
TRBJ1-2 15 TRBD1 few TRBV11-2 TGTGCCAGCAGCCTCGTAGCAGGGGGCTACCATGGCTACACCTTC CASSLVAGGYHGYTF
TRBJ1-1 15 - - TRBV6-5 TGTGCCAGCAGTTACTCTCGGGGGCGCGACACTGAAGCTTTCTTT CASSYSRGRDTEAFF
TRBJ1-4 14 - - TRBV6-1 TGTGCCAGCCAAGGGGCAGGCCCATATGAAAAACTGTTTTTT CASQGAGPYEKLFF
TRBJ1-5 13 - - TRBV20-1 TGCAGTGCTAGAGCCAGGGAAAACCCGCCCCAGCATTTT CSARARENPPQHF
TRBJ1-6 16 - few TRBV11-2 TGTGCCAGCAGTGCGGGTAGGGGCAGGGGAAATTCACCCCTCCACTTT CASSAGRGRGNSPLHF
TRBJ2-1 16 TRBD2 few TRBV3-1 TGTGCCAGCAGCCAAGAGAGACTAGCGGGGACCAATGAGCAGTTCTTC CASSQERLAGTNEQFF
TRBJ2-3 13 TRBD1 few TRBV20-1 TGTAGTACGACAGGGGATGTGGCAGATACGCAGTATTTT CSTTGDVADTQYF
TRBJ2-7 12 - - TRBV6-1 TGTGCCAGCAGTGAGCCCTTTAACGAGCAGTACTTC CASSEPFNEQYF
TRBJ2-3 14 - few TRBV15 TGTGCCACCAGCAGAGACAGGGCCACAGATACGCAGTATTTT CATSRDRATDTQYF
TRBJ2-6 14 - - TRBV6-1 TGTGCCAGCAGAGATTACTCTGGGGCCAACGTCCTGACTTTC CASRDYSGANVLTF
TRBJ1-1 14 - few TRBV12-3/TRBV12-4 TGTGCCAGCAGTCCGCCCGGGCTCGGCACTGAAGCTTTCTTT CASSPPGLGTEAFF
TRBJ2-2 14 - few TRBV5-1 TGCGCCAGCAGCCTAGGGTCTTTTACCGGGGAGCTGTTTTTT CASSLGSFTGELFF
TRBJ1-1 14 - - TRBV15 TGTGCCACCAGCAGAGATACGGCGGACACTGAAGCTTTCTTT CATSRDTADTEAFF
TRBJ2-3 13 TRBD1 few TRBV2 TGTGCCACCCACAGGGGGGAAACAGATACGCAGTATTTT CATHRGETDTQYF
TRBJ2-4 13 TRBD1 - TRBV12-3/TRBV12-4 TGTGCCAGCAGGGACAGGGAAAAAAACATTCAGTACTTC CASRDREKNIQYF
TRBJ2-6 18 TRBD2 - TRBV5-1 TGCGCCAGCAGCTTGTTCATGGGAGGGTACACTGGGGCCAACGTCCTGACTTTC CASSLFMGGYTGANVLTF